The following is a TCR beta chain sequence with its context. Its antigen remains unknown. This sample was included in a study of regulatory T cells in long-lasting Graves disease. General observations from the study: Whereas new patients shared roughly 910 public clonotypes, persistent patients shared more, at 2,500 to 3,500.

Time point denoted: newly diagnosed GD, antithyroid drugs for less than 3 months. Extracted PBMC RNA gave rise to the TCR library. To make TCR beta libraries, researchers used iRepertoire HTBI primers and Arm-PCR of CDR3 regions. As originally analysed: Throughout the samples, researchers identified about 56 TRBV and about 15 TRBJ segments. In TCRdb, the multiplex PCR reads were re-called with MiXCR into one record per CDR3 protein. These V and J calls rely on TCRdb rather than the paper's analysis. The sample lists about 420,000 distinct CDR3 sequences; over 15% were seen once. These sequences were also reported in another study, on T cells in Graves' hyperthyroidism and ophthalmopathy. This second report adds: Not enrolled were patients with uncontrolled infection, other autoimmune disease, pregnancy or lactation.

The sequenced sample was peripheral blood mononuclear cells (PBMCs), obtained at new diagnosis, from a patient treated with antithyroid drugs. The clonotype was recovered from a woman under 30 with Graves disease.

CDR3: CASSSDVSRATGGLPGELFF. In DNA form, the CDR3 reads TGTGCCAGCAGTTCCGACGTATCCAGGGCAACGGGAGGTCTTCCCGGGGAGCTGTTTTTT. The chain joins TRBV28 to TRBJ2-2, with 7 nucleotides matching TRBD2. CDR3 length: 20 amino acids. In germline, CDR1 is MDHEN, CDR2 SYDVKM. Trimming cost V 4 bases and J 6 bases; bases outside gene matches: 23.